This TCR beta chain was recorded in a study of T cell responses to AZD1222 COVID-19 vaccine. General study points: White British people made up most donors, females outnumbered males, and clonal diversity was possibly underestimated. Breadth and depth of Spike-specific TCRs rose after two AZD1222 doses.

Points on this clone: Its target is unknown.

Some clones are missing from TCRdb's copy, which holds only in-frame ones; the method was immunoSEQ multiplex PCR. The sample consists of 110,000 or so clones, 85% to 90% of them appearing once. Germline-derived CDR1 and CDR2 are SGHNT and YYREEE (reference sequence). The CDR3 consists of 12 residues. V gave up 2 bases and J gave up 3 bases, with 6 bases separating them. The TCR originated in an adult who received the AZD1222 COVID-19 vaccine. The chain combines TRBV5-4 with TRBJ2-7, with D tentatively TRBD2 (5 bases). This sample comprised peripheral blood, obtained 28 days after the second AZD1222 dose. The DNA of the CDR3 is TGTGCCAGCAGCTTCGGGATCTACGAGCAGTACTTC. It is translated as CASSFGIYEQYF.